This T cell receptor beta chain was documented in a study of blood T cell repertoires in COVID-19. The overall study: The United States, Italy and Spain were the sources of the acute and convalescent COVID-19 samples. Sources were T cells, B-cell-depleted T cells, or PBMCs; the material itself was cDNA or gDNA.

Original handling: Reference gene primer amplification gave nucleated cell count estimates. Repertoires were generated with immunoSEQ multiplex PCR, while TCRdb's copy carries only in-frame clones and drops some. V and J calls plus clone size are reproduced from that table; the DNA served to infer D and trimming. The sample has 73,000 or so clones, 65% to 90% seen once; the top ten hold 5.5% to 7.5%. The CDR3 extends over 13 amino acids. The germline CDR1 and CDR2 sequences are LNHDA and SQIVND (reference sequence). Trimming took 7 bases from V and 7 from J, leaving 13 bases between them. The material sequenced was peripheral blood. The chain couples TRBV19 to TRBJ1-4; D gene ambiguous. This clonotype was sampled from a woman aged 60-75 years with acute or convalescent COVID-19. In DNA, the CDR3 is TGTGCCAGTAATTCGGGCGAGGGTGAAAAACTGTTTTTT. Translating gives CASNSGEGEKLFF. Based on the CDR3 plus reference TRBV19 and TRBJ1-4, the full variable domain is DGGITQSPKYLFRKEGQNVTLSCEQNLNHDAMYWYRQDPGQGLRLIYYSQIVNDFQKGDIAEGYSVSREKKESFPLTVTSAQKNPTAFYLCASNSGEGEKLFFGSGTQLSVL.